The 32 T cell receptor beta chains listed next were all sequenced from one sample in a study of blood T cell repertoires in COVID-19. TCRdb keeps only in-frame clones here, not all; method: immunoSEQ multiplex PCR. The table lists 250,000 or so clones, about 88% of them singletons. Sequencing was performed on peripheral blood. The receptors originated from a woman in her seventies with active or convalescent COVID-19.

This clone was seen a single time. The V call is TRBV5-5, the J call TRBJ1-5; no definite D call. Trimming took off 4 bases at V and 5 bases at J, with 13 bases between the two ends. The germline gives CDR1 SGHKS, CDR2 YYEKEE (reference sequence). The CDR3 consists of 14 residues. CDR3 DNA: TGTGCCAGCAGCAGCTACAGAGCAGATCAGCCCCAGCATTTT. Encoded protein: CASSSYRADQPQHF.

The rearrangement links TRBV6-6 to TRBJ1-5; 7 bases are shared with TRBD1. The CDR3 is made up of 14 amino acids. The ends lost 7 bases at V and 4 bases at J; junction bases unmatched: 7. Germline values: CDR1 MNHNY, CDR2 SVGAGI (reference sequence). Written as DNA, the CDR3 is TGTGCCAGCACCCCAGGGGGGACTAATCAGCCCCAGCATTTT. It translates to CASTPGGTNQPQHF.

V and J are TRBV10-1 and TRBJ2-1, with D unclear. Per the germline V gene, CDR1 is WNHNN and CDR2 is SYGVQD (reference sequence). The germline V and J ends were trimmed by 2 bases and 4 bases, with 6 bases remaining between them. The CDR3 loop spans 13 amino acids. The CDR3 DNA is TGCGCCAGCAGTGAGGGCAGATACAATGAGCAGTTCTTC. This translates into CASSEGRYNEQFF.

J is TRBJ2-1 and V is TRBV4-3; D remains unclear. Trimming took 0 bases from V and 9 from J, leaving 9 bases between them. The length of the CDR3 is 13 residues. Germline assignment: CDR1 LGHNA and CDR2 YSLEER. The CDR3 reads CASSQDGYTEQFF. CDR3 in DNA: TGCGCCAGCAGCCAAGACGGGTATACTGAGCAGTTCTTC.

The chain employs TRBV3-1 (or the pseudogene TRBV3-2) and TRBJ1-2, with D possibly matching TRBD1 (5 bases). CDR3 length: 17 residues. Germline V gene data show CDR1 as LGHDT and CDR2 as YNNKEL (reference sequence). V lost 0 bases to trimming and J lost 4 bases, with 18 bases between them. The CDR3 protein is CASSQDAGQGWVYGYTF. In nucleotides, the CDR3 is TGTGCCAGCAGCCAAGATGCTGGGCAGGGTTGGGTCTATGGCTACACCTTC.

This chain links TRBV23-1 with TRBJ1-2; the D is unclear. TRBV23-1 is noted as an ORF with a role that remains uncertain. The CDR3 has 14 residues. Trimming left V 7 bases short and J 3 bases short, with 15 bases between. CDR3 bases: TGCGCCAGCACCCCCGGCTGGGGAGACTATGGCTACACCTTC. This translates into CASTPGWGDYGYTF.

As regards this clone: The sample carries other DNA sequences with the same CDR3. V usage is TRBV5-6 and J usage is TRBJ1-6; 9 bases match TRBD1. The V gene's germline CDR1 is SGHDT and CDR2 YYEEEE. Losses at the gene ends were 2 bases for V and 7 bases for J; bases not matched to a gene: 1. The CDR3 totals 14 residues. Here the CDR3 DNA reads TGTGCCAGCAGCTTAGGGACAGGGAATTCACCCCTCCACTTT. It translates to CASSLGTGNSPLHF. Based on the CDR3 plus reference TRBV5-6 and TRBJ1-6, the full variable domain is DAGVTQSPTHLIKTRGQQVTLRCSPKSGHDTVSWYQQALGQGPQFIFQYYEEEERQRGNFPDRFSGHQFPNYSSELNVNALLLGDSALYLCASSLGTGNSPLHFGNGTRLTVT.

The chain combines TRBV7-6 with TRBJ1-3; TRBD1 might be the D (5 bases). CDR1 is SGHVS and CDR2 is FNYEAQ in the germline V gene. V was cut by 5 bases and J by 4 bases, with 15 bases left in between. The CDR3 is made up of 15 amino acids. For the CDR3, the DNA is TGTGCCAGCAGCAGACAGTTCAACGTGGGAAACACCATATATTTT. Translated: CASSRQFNVGNTIYF.

The chain combines TRBV7-2 with TRBJ2-6; the D is unclear. V dropped 3 bases and J dropped 5 bases, with 11 bases sitting between them. Germline assignment: CDR1 SGHTA and CDR2 FQGNSA. The CDR3 has 15 amino acids. CDR3: CASSFSSLWANVLTF. The CDR3 DNA sequence: TGTGCCAGCAGCTTCTCAAGCCTCTGGGCCAACGTCCTGACTTTC.

V usage is TRBV3-1 (or the pseudogene TRBV3-2) and J usage is TRBJ1-3; possibly TRBD1 for D (6 bases). CDR3 length equals 13 residues. The germline gives CDR1 LGHDT, CDR2 YNNKEL (reference sequence). The V end lost 9 bases, the J end lost 0 bases, and 9 bases lay between the germline ends. Written as DNA, the CDR3 is TGTGCCAGACAGGGCTCCTCTGGAAACACCATATATTTT. Translating it yields CARQGSSGNTIYF.

In its sample, this clone was seen a few times. This rearrangement joins TRBV18 to TRBJ2-7, with D perhaps TRBD1 (6 bases). V was cut by 3 bases and J by 0 bases, with 9 bases left in between. This CDR3 comprises 14 residues. Germline CDR1 and CDR2: KGHSH and LQKENI. The CDR3 spells CASSPDSSSYEQYF. DNA of the CDR3: TGTGCCAGCTCACCGGACAGCAGCTCCTACGAGCAGTACTTC.

The chain uses TRBV7-6 and TRBJ2-3, with D uncertain. CDR1 is SGHVS and CDR2 is FNYEAQ in the germline V gene. Trimming stripped 1 base from V and 0 bases from J, with 11 bases between. This CDR3 has 16 amino acids. This chain's CDR3 is CASSLGAEISTDTQYF. The CDR3 nucleotides are TGTGCCAGCAGCTTAGGGGCCGAGATTAGCACAGATACGCAGTATTTT. Variable domain in full (rest from reference TRBV7-6 and TRBJ2-3): GAGVSQSPRYKVTKRGQDVALRCDPISGHVSLYWYRQALGQGPEFLTYFNYEAQQDKSGLPNDRFSAERPEGSISTLTIQRTEQRDSAMYRCASSLGAEISTDTQYFGPGTRLTVL.

The gene calls are TRBV12-3 or TRBV12-4 and TRBJ1-2, with D tentatively TRBD1 (5 bases). V was trimmed by 3 bases and J by 4 bases, leaving 9 bases between them. This CDR3 is 13 amino acids long. The CDR3 nucleotides are TGTGCCAGCAGTTTTTCAGGGCTCTATGGCTACACCTTC. Protein product: CASSFSGLYGYTF.

The rearrangement uses TRBV6-5 and TRBJ1-1; 9 bases agree with TRBD1. Germline V CDR1 and CDR2: MNHEY, SVGAGI. The trim removed 9 bases at V and 8 bases at J, leaving 10 bases unmatched. The CDR3 extends over 13 amino acids. The CDR3 spells CASRTGTGTEAFF. The CDR3 nucleotides are TGTGCCAGTCGAACCGGGACAGGGACCGAAGCTTTCTTT.

The chain employs TRBV3-1 (or the pseudogene TRBV3-2) and TRBJ1-1; 7 positions match TRBD1. The CDR3 sequence is 14 residues long. Trimming cost V 4 bases and J 5 bases; bases outside gene matches: 7. Per the germline V gene, CDR1 is LGHDT and CDR2 is YNNKEL (reference sequence). CDR3 sequence (DNA): TGTGCCAGCAGCCCACAGGGGCTGGGGACTGAAGCTTTCTTT. Its translation: CASSPQGLGTEAFF.

The CDR3 coding sequence is TGTGCCAGCAGCCCCGGACAGTGGAACACTGAAGCTTTCTTT. Translating gives CASSPGQWNTEAFF. The chain combines TRBV11-1 with TRBJ1-1, with D perhaps TRBD1 (6 bases). The germline V gene has CDR1 SGHAT and CDR2 FQDESV (reference sequence). V was pared by 5 bases and J by 1 base, with 11 bases between. The CDR3 extends over 14 amino acids.

This chain joins TRBV28 and TRBJ2-7, with 8 bases that match TRBD2. The CDR3 length is 16 residues. The germline V gene has CDR1 MDHEN and CDR2 SYDVKM. V trimming: 6 bases; J trimming: 11 bases; junction bases outside the gene matches: 21. The CDR3 bases are TGTGCCAGCAGAACTTCGGGAGGGACAAGTACCTTACGAAAGTACTTC. Translating it yields CASRTSGGTSTLRKYF.

The genes are TRBV6-5 and TRBJ1-6, with D tentatively TRBD1 (5 bases). This CDR3 is 15 amino acids long. From germline, CDR1 is MNHEY and CDR2 SVGAGI. Trimming cost V 7 bases and J 2 bases, with 12 bases left between them. Here the CDR3 DNA reads TGTGCCAGCACCATGACAGCTCCCTATAATTCACCCCTCCACTTT. Translation: CASTMTAPYNSPLHF.

This chain uses TRBV18 with TRBJ2-6; possible D gene TRBD1, 6 bases. With 3 bases removed from V and 2 bases from J, the gap between germline ends came to 11 bases. Germline V gene lookup returns CDR1 KGHSH and CDR2 LQKENI. The CDR3 runs to 16 residues. The CDR3 loop is CASSPLTGTGANVLTF. In nucleotides, the CDR3 is TGTGCCAGCTCACCTTTAACAGGGACTGGGGCCAACGTCCTGACTTTC.

The CDR3, as DNA: TGTGCCAGCAGCCTTTACAGGGGGTCCACTGAAGCTTTCTTT. It specifies CASSLYRGSTEAFF. The chain carries TRBV11-2 and TRBJ1-1; 8 bases are shared with TRBD1. Looked up from germline, CDR1 is SGHAT and CDR2 is FQNNGV. The CDR3 is 14 residues long. V lost 5 bases and J lost 4; bases outside the gene matches: 6.

The rearrangement links TRBV7-2 to TRBJ2-3; D call uncertain. V lost 0 bases, J lost 1 base, and 17 bases lay in between. Germline-derived CDR1 and CDR2 are SGHTA and FQGNSA. This CDR3 region has 18 residues. The CDR3 region is CASSLASLGLRGTDTQYF. The CDR3 DNA is TGTGCCAGCAGCTTAGCTTCCCTTGGCCTACGGGGCACAGATACGCAGTATTTT.

The chain links TRBV5-4 to TRBJ2-7; D is possibly TRBD1 (5 bases). V lost 4 bases and J 5 bases, leaving 10 bases between the germline ends. CDR1 SGHNT and CDR2 YYREEE come from the germline V gene (reference sequence). CDR3 length: 12 amino acids. The DNA for the CDR3 is TGTGCCAGCAGCCCGCAGGGTCACGAGCAGTACTTC. Protein sequence: CASSPQGHEQYF.

This chain connects TRBV14 to TRBJ2-5, with D unclear. This CDR3 is 13 amino acids long. The V gene's germline CDR1 is SGHDN and CDR2 FVKESK. V lost 4 bases and J 10 bases, leaving 16 bases between the germline ends. The CDR3 DNA follows: TGTGCCAGCAGCCGGCTTTCTAGTGGCGACCAGTACTTC. Encoded protein: CASSRLSSGDQYF.

The chain combines TRBV7-6 with TRBJ2-5, with 8 nucleotides matching TRBD1. This CDR3 contains 12 residues. CDR1 SGHVS and CDR2 FNYEAQ come from the germline V gene. J gave up 13 bases and V 3 bases, and 7 bases lay outside the gene matches. The CDR3 sequence is CASSFGQGEMYF. The CDR3 region has the DNA TGTGCCAGCAGCTTCGGACAGGGAGAAATGTACTTC.

This chain connects TRBV28 to TRBJ1-2; a weak D match, TRBD1 (5 bases). The length of the CDR3 is 15 residues. Germline V gene sequence: CDR1 MDHEN, CDR2 SYDVKM. V gave up 2 bases and J gave up 4 bases, with 14 bases separating them. CDR3 DNA: TGTGCCAGCAGTTTAGGGGCAGTAGGCCTCTATGGCTACACCTTC. Translating it yields CASSLGAVGLYGYTF.

This clone showed up just once. The CDR3 reads CATRVGDGYTF. In DNA form, the CDR3 reads TGTGCCACCAGGGTCGGGGATGGCTACACCTTC. The rearrangement links TRBV6-5 to TRBJ1-2, with D possibly matching TRBD1 (5 bases). The CDR3 length is 11 residues. V lost 10 bases and J lost 6, with 12 bases in between. Germline-derived CDR1 and CDR2 are MNHEY and SVGAGI.

This chain links TRBV19 with TRBJ2-3; 8 bases line up with TRBD2. Germline-derived CDR1 and CDR2 are LNHDA and SQIVND (reference sequence). V was clipped by 2 bases and J by 6 bases; unmatched bases: 1. This CDR3 comprises 13 residues. CDR3: CASSIIAGDTQYF. DNA for the CDR3: TGTGCCAGTAGTATAATAGCGGGGGATACGCAGTATTTT. Drawing the rest from reference TRBV19 and TRBJ2-3, the complete variable domain is DGGITQSPKYLFRKEGQNVTLSCEQNLNHDAMYWYRQDPGQGLRLIYYSQIVNDFQKGDIAEGYSVSREKKESFPLTVTSAQKNPTAFYLCASSIIAGDTQYFGPGTRLTVL.

The V gene is TRBV3-1 (or the pseudogene TRBV3-2), the J gene TRBJ1-1, with a possible D match to TRBD1 (5 bases). Trimming removed 1 base from V and 6 bases from J, with 12 bases in between. The CDR3 is 14 amino acids. Germline V lookup: CDR1 LGHDT, CDR2 YNNKEL (reference sequence). CDR3 residues: CASSQVGGVAEAFF. In DNA form, the CDR3 reads TGTGCCAGCAGCCAAGTGGGGGGGGTTGCTGAAGCTTTCTTT.

This chain joins TRBV6-5 and TRBJ2-3; perhaps TRBD2 as D (7 bases). Trimming removed 6 bases at V and 2 bases at J, with 15 bases between. This CDR3 is built from 15 residues. Per germline, CDR1 MNHEY and CDR2 SVGAGI. CDR3 region: CASRRAGANTDTQYF. Here the CDR3 DNA reads TGTGCCAGCAGGCGGGCGGGGGCAAACACAGATACGCAGTATTTT.

The chain carries TRBV7-9 and TRBJ1-2, with TRBD1 as a possible D gene (5 bases). Germline-derived CDR1 and CDR2 are SEHNR and FQNEAQ (reference sequence). With 5 bases removed from V and 2 bases from J, the gap between germline ends came to 18 bases. The CDR3 totals 16 residues. The CDR3: CASSLDRAGPNYGYTF. CDR3 nucleotides: TGTGCCAGCAGCCTCGACAGAGCCGGTCCAAACTATGGCTACACCTTC.

The V call is TRBV9, the J call TRBJ2-1; TRBD2 agrees at 8 bases. CDR3 size: 15 residues. The V and J ends lost 1 base and 6 bases, in that order; junction bases with no gene match: 6. Per germline, CDR1 SGDLS and CDR2 YYNGEE. The CDR3 loop reads CASSVWAAGVNEQFF. In nucleotides, the CDR3 is TGTGCCAGCAGCGTATGGGCAGCGGGGGTCAATGAGCAGTTCTTC. Together with reference TRBV9 and TRBJ2-1, the CDR3 gives the full variable domain: DSGVTQTPKHLITATGQRVTLRCSPRSGDLSVYWYQQSLDQGLQFLIQYYNGEERAKGNILERFSAQQFPDLHSELNLSSLELGDSALYFCASSVWAAGVNEQFFGPGTRLTVL.

This clone was counted once. This sequence joins TRBV6-5 and TRBJ2-2; 7 bases match TRBD1. The junction had 5 bases not matched to a gene; V was cut back by 4 bases and J by 3 bases. CDR3 size: 15 residues. Germline V lookup: CDR1 MNHEY, CDR2 SVGAGI. This CDR3 reads CASSFRGSHTGELFF. In DNA, the CDR3 is TGTGCCAGCAGTTTCAGGGGGTCGCACACCGGGGAGCTGTTTTTT.